This T cell receptor (beta chain) comes out of a study of CD8 T cells in Susac syndrome. Germline V gene sequence: CDR1 MDHEN, CDR2 SYDVKM. CDR3 size: 14 residues. V was pared by 5 bases and J by 0 bases, with 9 bases between. Random-hexamer reverse transcription was applied to roughly 0.5 to 1 ug RNA. Via MiXCR, TCRdb re-called the immunoSEQ multiplex PCR reads, giving one row per CDR3 protein. The sample consists of about 130,000 distinct CDR3 sequences, just under 95% of them appearing once. TEMRA cells underwent FACS enrichment and CD8+ and CD4+ T cells underwent negative isolation. The receptor's source is a human donor with Susac syndrome. J is TRBJ2-3 and V is TRBV28; the D gene is possibly TRBD2 (6 bases). Sequencing was performed on CD8+ T cells from PBMCs. The CDR3 coding sequence is TGTGCCAGCAGTGGGGGACTGAGCACAGATACGCAGTATTTT. Its protein is CASSGGLSTDTQYF.